This T cell receptor (beta chain) was identified in a study of blood T cells in healthy people across ages. Broader study findings: Naive T cell percentage by flow cytometry tracked strongly with beta diversity.

With a J-beta primer mix and a sample-barcoded 5' primer, a second PCR ran roughly 6 to 11 cycles. TCRdb recomputed calls from the 5' RACE reads with MiXCR, one row per CDR3 protein. Of around 970,000 distinct CDR3 sequences listed, around 54% are singletons. This CDR3 comprises 15 residues. The V end was cut by 3 bases, the J end by 0 bases, with 13 bases between. The germline V gene has CDR1 DFQATT and CDR2 SNEGSKA (reference sequence). As for this clonotype: The antigen is not known.

V usage is TRBV20-1 and J usage is TRBJ2-3; the D gene could be TRBD1 or TRBD2 (5 bases each). The sequencing input was blood. The TCR originated in a woman aged 55-70 years in good health. CDR3 nucleotides: TGCAGTGCTAGCCCCGGGGCTTCCAGCACAGATACGCAGTATTTT. It codes for CSASPGASSTDTQYF.